This T cell receptor beta chain was documented in a study of blood T cell repertoires in COVID-19. At the level of the study: PBMCs, B-cell-depleted T cells, or T cells were the source of the cDNA or gDNA that made up the material.

Looked up from germline, CDR1 is KGHDR and CDR2 is SFDVKD. Trimming at V came to 4 bases and at J to 5 bases, leaving 10 bases not matched to a gene. The CDR3 is made up of 16 amino acids. The method was immunoSEQ multiplex PCR; TCRdb's version includes in-frame clones alone and lacks a portion of them. In the table there are around 60,000 clones, about 79% of which are singletons. This chain joins TRBV24-1 and TRBJ2-3; 8 nucleotides line up with TRBD2. This clonotype was sampled from a woman aged 60-75 years with acute or convalescent COVID-19. The source material was peripheral blood. The CDR3 DNA follows: TGTGCCACCAGTGACTCGGGGGGGGGAAAGGGAGATACGCAGTATTTT. This sequence encodes CATSDSGGGKGDTQYF.